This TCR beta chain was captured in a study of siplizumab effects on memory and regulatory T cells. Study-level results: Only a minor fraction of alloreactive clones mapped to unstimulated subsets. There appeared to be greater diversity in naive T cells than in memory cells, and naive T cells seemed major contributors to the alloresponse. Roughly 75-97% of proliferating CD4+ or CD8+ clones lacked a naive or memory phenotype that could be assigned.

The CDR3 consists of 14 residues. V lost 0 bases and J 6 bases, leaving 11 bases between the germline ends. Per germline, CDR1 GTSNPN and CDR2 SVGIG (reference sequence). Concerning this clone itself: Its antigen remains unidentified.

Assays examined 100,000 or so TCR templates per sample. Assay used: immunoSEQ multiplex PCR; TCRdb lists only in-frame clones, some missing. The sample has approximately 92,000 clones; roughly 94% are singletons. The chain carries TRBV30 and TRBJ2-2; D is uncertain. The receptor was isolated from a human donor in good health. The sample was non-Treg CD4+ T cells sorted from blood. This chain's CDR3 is CAWSVRQLAGELFF. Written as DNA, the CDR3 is TGTGCCTGGAGTGTTCGGCAGTTAGCCGGGGAGCTGTTTTTT.